This TCR beta chain was recorded in a study of pediatric ulcerative colitis. Findings of the study overall: Blood-rectal clonal overlap within each person was significantly higher in ulcerative colitis patients than controls.

The CDR3 runs 13 residues. The germline CDR1 and CDR2 sequences are SGHDN and FVKESK. V was pared by 4 bases and J by 6 bases, with 13 bases between. During colonoscopy, one to two rectal pinch biopsies were collected. This clone was seen a handful of times. As yet, its antigen is unknown. The method was immunoSEQ multiplex PCR; TCRdb's version includes in-frame clones alone and lacks a portion of them. Among roughly 25,000 clones listed, 65% to 80% were seen once. The sequence was collected from a boy between 10 and 17 years old with severe ulcerative colitis. The sample was gut tissue. The chain recombines TRBV14 with TRBJ2-7, with TRBD1 as a possible D gene (5 bases). CDR3 sequence reads: CASSRRFTGEQYF. The DNA of the CDR3 is TGTGCCAGCAGCCGCCGGTTTACAGGCGAGCAGTACTTC.